This T cell receptor (beta chain) was identified in a study of blood T cell repertoires in COVID-19. The V and J ends lost 4 bases and 2 bases respectively, with 6 bases between them. In germline, CDR1 is KGHSH, CDR2 LQKENI. The CDR3 runs 12 residues. Original methodology: Estimation of nucleated cell counts was performed using reference gene primer amplification. Only in-frame clones appear in the TCRdb table, and some are missing; sequencing was by immunoSEQ multiplex PCR. The DNA was the basis for D and trimming; V, J and clone size are from that table. The table includes 100,000 to 150,000 clones, about 89% detected once.

Sample: peripheral blood. The TCR sequence derives from a man aged 45-65 years with active or convalescent COVID-19. The chain carries TRBV18 and TRBJ2-7, with D uncertain. In DNA, the CDR3 is TGTGCCAGCTCACAAACAGCCTACGAGCAGTACTTC. Its translation is CASSQTAYEQYF.